The rows below give T cell receptor beta chains drawn from one sample of a study of CD8 T cells in Susac syndrome. TCRdb recomputed calls from the immunoSEQ multiplex PCR reads with MiXCR, one row per CDR3 protein. The sample consists of around 230,000 distinct CDR3 sequences, 96% of them appearing once. Input material: CD4+ T cells from PBMCs. These receptors all come from a human donor with Susac syndrome. The conserved cysteine and the conserved F or W are not part of the CDR3 here.

cdr3_length: 11; v_call: TRBV28; cdr3_aa: ASSQTFRDTQY
cdr3_length: 10; v_call: TRBV21-1; cdr3_aa: VSLGGCHGYT
cdr3_length: 10; v_call: TRBV29-1; cdr3_aa: SGTGLNEKLF
cdr3_length: 10; v_call: TRBV2; cdr3_aa: ATTNSNQPQH
cdr3_length: 11; v_call: TRBV6-5; cdr3_aa: ASSHRTNYGYT
cdr3_length: 12; v_call: TRBV29-1; cdr3_aa: SVSLRTGDTEAF
cdr3_length: 11; v_call: TRBV6-5; cdr3_aa: ASSPDRPYGYT
cdr3_length: 13; v_call: TRBV19; cdr3_aa: ASSTRLAGRYEQY
cdr3_length: 10; v_call: TRBV20-1; cdr3_aa: SARDGRTVNT
cdr3_length: 14; v_call: TRBV12-3/TRBV12-4; cdr3_aa: ASSPAPGLAGDEQY
cdr3_length: 16; v_call: TRBV20-1; cdr3_aa: SARDVTSGRWGYNEQF
cdr3_length: 14; v_call: TRBV3-1; cdr3_aa: ASRSKVAGNQETQY
cdr3_length: 11; v_call: TRBV5-1; cdr3_aa: ASGLDRDSGYT
cdr3_length: 10; v_call: TRBV5-1; cdr3_aa: ASNLGGDTQY
cdr3_length: 11; v_call: TRBV28; cdr3_aa: ASRLRQGAEAF
cdr3_length: 11; v_call: TRBV5-1; cdr3_aa: ASSLGGEETQY
cdr3_length: 12; v_call: TRBV7-8; cdr3_aa: ASSLVASTDTQY
cdr3_length: 12; v_call: TRBV3-1; cdr3_aa: ASSDYGTNEKLF
cdr3_length: 10; v_call: TRBV6-6; cdr3_aa: ASGEGAETQY
cdr3_length: 11; v_call: TRBV12-3/TRBV12-4; cdr3_aa: ASSLALDNEQF
cdr3_length: 14; v_call: TRBV4-1; cdr3_aa: ASSKTPGTSGPGQF
cdr3_length: 15; v_call: TRBV6-5; cdr3_aa: ASSYPVTGLGYNEQF
cdr3_length: 13; v_call: TRBV12-3/TRBV12-4; cdr3_aa: ANSLGQALDYGYT
cdr3_length: 12; v_call: TRBV20-1; cdr3_aa: GKTAGGPVDEQF
cdr3_length: 17; v_call: TRBV19; cdr3_aa: ASSSEVRLGGGLAYGYT
cdr3_length: 14; v_call: TRBV28; cdr3_aa: ASSRIAGQGQSEQF
cdr3_length: 9; v_call: TRBV29-1; cdr3_aa: SVALGETQY
cdr3_length: 9; v_call: TRBV6-5; cdr3_aa: ASSRAGEAF
cdr3_length: 8; v_call: TRBV20-1; cdr3_aa: SGKGETQY
cdr3_length: 10; v_call: TRBV30; cdr3_aa: ASGQGLGKLF
cdr3_length: 12; v_call: TRBV15; cdr3_aa: ATNRAGGDNEQF
cdr3_length: 11; v_call: TRBV12-3/TRBV12-4; cdr3_aa: ASSQGFRSGYT
cdr3_length: 13; v_call: TRBV15; cdr3_aa: ATSRDNTGGSEQF
cdr3_length: 10; v_call: TRBV29-1; cdr3_aa: SAGTGGAEAF
cdr3_length: 13; v_call: TRBV12-3/TRBV12-4; cdr3_aa: ASSIAGPRVDTQY
cdr3_length: 11; v_call: TRBV30; cdr3_aa: AWVQGVNQPQH
cdr3_length: 13; v_call: TRBV29-1; cdr3_aa: SARARDGSYNEQF
cdr3_length: 15; v_call: TRBV15; cdr3_aa: ATSRDIGFTRPLGQY
cdr3_length: 14; v_call: TRBV3-1; cdr3_aa: ASSQRASGRADTQY